This note documents a single T cell receptor beta chain sequence. These data are taken from a study of blood T cell repertoires in COVID-19. Study at large: Acute and convalescent COVID-19 samples came from the United States, Italy and Spain. Sources were T cells, B-cell-depleted T cells, or PBMCs; the material itself was cDNA or gDNA.

V trimming: 4 bases; J trimming: 3 bases; junction bases outside the gene matches: 2. This CDR3 spans 14 amino acids. Germline V CDR1 and CDR2: MGHRA, YSYEKL. Here immunoSEQ multiplex PCR was the method, and the copy in TCRdb shows in-frame clones only, minus some. This table has 320,000 or so clones, around 90% appearing once. Participants reported their clinical history, and cohort assignment relied on those reports. Resolution of symptoms, clearance, or two negative PCRs was present in recovered Cohort 3 donors. This TCR was sampled from a man in his 60s who had recovered from COVID-19. Sequenced: PBMCs or T cells enriched from blood (not recorded which). The chain carries TRBV4-1 and TRBJ2-1; 8 bases map to TRBD1. The CDR3 loop reads CASSRGQGYNEQFF. The CDR3 DNA follows: TGCGCCAGCAGCCGCGGACAGGGCTACAATGAGCAGTTCTTC.